This T cell receptor (beta chain) appears in the sequencing data of a study of shared clonotypes between healthy human individuals. Germline assignment: CDR1 SGHRS and CDR2 YFSETQ. Deletions cut 2 bases from V and 5 bases from J, with 8 bases between. The CDR3 spans 13 residues. The table came from immunoSEQ multiplex PCR; TCRdb's copy has only in-frame clones and leaves some out. The table shows millions of clones, with approximately 92% occurring only once. Concerning this clone itself: The sample has other DNA sequences that encode this CDR3 too.

This sequence was found in a man younger than 30 in good health. V and J are TRBV5-1 and TRBJ2-1; D gene uncertain. Sequencing input: naive CD4+ T cells sorted from blood. Described subset: CD45RA+ positively selected. The CDR3 DNA sequence: TGCGCCAGCAGCTTAGGCAGGAACAATGAGCAGTTCTTC. Translating it yields CASSLGRNNEQFF.